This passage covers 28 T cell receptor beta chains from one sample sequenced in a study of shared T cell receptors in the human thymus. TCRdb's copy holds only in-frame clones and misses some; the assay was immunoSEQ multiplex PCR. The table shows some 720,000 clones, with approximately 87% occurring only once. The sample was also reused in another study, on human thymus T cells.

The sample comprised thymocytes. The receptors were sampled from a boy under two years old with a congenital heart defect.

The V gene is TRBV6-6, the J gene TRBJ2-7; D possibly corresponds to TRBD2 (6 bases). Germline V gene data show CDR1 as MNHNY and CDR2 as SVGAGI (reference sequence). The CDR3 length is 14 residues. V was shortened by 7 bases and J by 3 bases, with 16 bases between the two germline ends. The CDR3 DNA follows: TGTGCCAGCAACCCCCGGGCGGGAAACTACGAGCAGTACTTC. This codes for CASNPRAGNYEQYF.

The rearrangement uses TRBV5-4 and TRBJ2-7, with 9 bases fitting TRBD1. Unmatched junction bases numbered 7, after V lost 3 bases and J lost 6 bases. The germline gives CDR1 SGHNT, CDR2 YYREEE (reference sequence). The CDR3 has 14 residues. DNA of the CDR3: TGTGCCAGCAGCTCCGGGACAGGGTTTCTCGAGCAGTACTTC. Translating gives CASSSGTGFLEQYF. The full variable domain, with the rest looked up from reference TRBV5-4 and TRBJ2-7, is ETGVTQSPTHLIKTRGQQVTLRCSSQSGHNTVSWYQQALGQGPQFIFQYYREEENGRGNFPPRFSGLQFPNYSSELNVNALELDDSALYLCASSSGTGFLEQYFGPGTRLTVT.

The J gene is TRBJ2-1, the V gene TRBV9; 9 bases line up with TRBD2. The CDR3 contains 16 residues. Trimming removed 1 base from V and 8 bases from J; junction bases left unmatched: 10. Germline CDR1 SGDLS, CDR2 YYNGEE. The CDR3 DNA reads TGTGCCAGCAGCGTATTTAGCGGGAGTAATCGCGATGAGCAGTTCTTC. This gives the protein CASSVFSGSNRDEQFF.

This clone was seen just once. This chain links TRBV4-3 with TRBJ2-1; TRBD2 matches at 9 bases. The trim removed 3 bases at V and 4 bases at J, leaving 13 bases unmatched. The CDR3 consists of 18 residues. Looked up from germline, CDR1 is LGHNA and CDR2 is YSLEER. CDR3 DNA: TGCGCCAGCAGCCACGAGTCGGAAGGGAGCGGGAGGTACAATGAGCAGTTCTTC. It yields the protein CASSHESEGSGRYNEQFF.

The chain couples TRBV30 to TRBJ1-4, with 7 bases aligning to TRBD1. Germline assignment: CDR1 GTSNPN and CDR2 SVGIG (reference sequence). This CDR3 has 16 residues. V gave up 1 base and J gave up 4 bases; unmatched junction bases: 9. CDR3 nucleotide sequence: TGTGCCTGGAGTGATCAAGGGGGCGCCGGTAATGAAAAACTGTTTTTT. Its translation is CAWSDQGGAGNEKLFF.

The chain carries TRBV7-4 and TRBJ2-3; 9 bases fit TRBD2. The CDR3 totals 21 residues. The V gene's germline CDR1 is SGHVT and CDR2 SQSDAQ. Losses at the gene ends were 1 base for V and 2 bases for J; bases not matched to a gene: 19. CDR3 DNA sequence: TGTGCCAGCAGCTTAGAAGAGGGACGAGGGAGACTAGCGGTGGACACAGATACGCAGTATTTT. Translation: CASSLEEGRGRLAVDTDTQYF.

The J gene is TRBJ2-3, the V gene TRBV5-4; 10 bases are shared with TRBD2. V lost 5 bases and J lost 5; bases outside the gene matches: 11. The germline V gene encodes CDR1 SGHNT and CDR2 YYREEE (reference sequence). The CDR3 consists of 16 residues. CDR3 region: CASSYGAGGQGDTQYF. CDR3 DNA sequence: TGTGCCAGCAGTTATGGAGCGGGAGGGCAGGGAGATACGCAGTATTTT. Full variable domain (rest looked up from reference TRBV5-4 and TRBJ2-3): ETGVTQSPTHLIKTRGQQVTLRCSSQSGHNTVSWYQQALGQGPQFIFQYYREEENGRGNFPPRFSGLQFPNYSSELNVNALELDDSALYLCASSYGAGGQGDTQYFGPGTRLTVL.

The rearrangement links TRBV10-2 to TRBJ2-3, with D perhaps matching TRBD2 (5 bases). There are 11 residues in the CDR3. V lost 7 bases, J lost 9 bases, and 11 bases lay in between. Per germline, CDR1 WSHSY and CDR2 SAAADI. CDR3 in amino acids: CASTPSGTQYF. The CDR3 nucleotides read TGCGCCAGCACCCCTTCGGGGACGCAGTATTTT.

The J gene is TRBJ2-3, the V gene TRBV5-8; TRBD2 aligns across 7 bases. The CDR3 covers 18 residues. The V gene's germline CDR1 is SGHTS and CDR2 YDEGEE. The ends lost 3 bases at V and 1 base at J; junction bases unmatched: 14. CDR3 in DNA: TGTGCCAGCAGCTGGCCCCAAAGGAGCGGGAAGCGCACAGATACGCAGTATTTT. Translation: CASSWPQRSGKRTDTQYF.

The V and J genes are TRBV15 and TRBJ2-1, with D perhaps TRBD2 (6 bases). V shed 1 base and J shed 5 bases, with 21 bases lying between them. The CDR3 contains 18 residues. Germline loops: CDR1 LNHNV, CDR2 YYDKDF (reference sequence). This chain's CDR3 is CATSRAQGREKKHNEQFF. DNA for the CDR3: TGTGCCACCAGCAGAGCCCAAGGTCGGGAGAAGAAGCACAATGAGCAGTTCTTC.

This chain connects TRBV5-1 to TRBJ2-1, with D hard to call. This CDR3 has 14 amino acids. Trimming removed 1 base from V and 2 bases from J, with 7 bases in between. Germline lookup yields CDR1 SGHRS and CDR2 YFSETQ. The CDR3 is CASSLIKTYNEQFF. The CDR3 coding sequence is TGCGCCAGCAGCTTGATCAAAACCTACAATGAGCAGTTCTTC.

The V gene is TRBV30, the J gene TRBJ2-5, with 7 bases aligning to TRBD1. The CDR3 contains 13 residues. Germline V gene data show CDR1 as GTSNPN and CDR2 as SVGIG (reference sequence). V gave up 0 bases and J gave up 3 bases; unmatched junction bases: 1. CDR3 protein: CAWSVTGEETQYF. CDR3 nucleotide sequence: TGTGCCTGGAGTGTAACAGGGGAAGAGACCCAGTACTTC.

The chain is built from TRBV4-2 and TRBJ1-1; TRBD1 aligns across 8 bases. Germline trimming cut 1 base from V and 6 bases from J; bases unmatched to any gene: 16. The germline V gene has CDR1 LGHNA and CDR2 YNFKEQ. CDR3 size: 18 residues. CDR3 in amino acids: CASSQGLRSNRGGPEAFF. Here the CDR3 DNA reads TGTGCCAGCAGCCAAGGTCTCCGCAGCAACAGGGGGGGCCCTGAAGCTTTCTTT.

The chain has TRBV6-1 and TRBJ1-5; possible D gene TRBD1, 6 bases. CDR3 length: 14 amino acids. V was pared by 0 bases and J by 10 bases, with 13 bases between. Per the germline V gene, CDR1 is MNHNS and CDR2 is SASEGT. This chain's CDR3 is CASSEAGGEEPQHF. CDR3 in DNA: TGTGCCAGCAGTGAAGCAGGGGGTGAGGAACCCCAGCATTTT.

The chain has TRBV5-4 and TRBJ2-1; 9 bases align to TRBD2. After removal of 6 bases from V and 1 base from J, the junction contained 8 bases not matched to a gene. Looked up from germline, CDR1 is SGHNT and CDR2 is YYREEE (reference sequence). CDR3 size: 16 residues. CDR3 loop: CASNIAGERSYNEQFF. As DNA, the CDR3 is TGTGCCAGCAACATAGCGGGAGAACGATCCTACAATGAGCAGTTCTTC.

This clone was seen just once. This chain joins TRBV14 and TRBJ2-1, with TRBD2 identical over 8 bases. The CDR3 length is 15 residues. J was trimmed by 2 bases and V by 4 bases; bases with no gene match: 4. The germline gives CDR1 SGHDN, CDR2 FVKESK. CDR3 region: CASSRIAGTYNEQFF. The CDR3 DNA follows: TGTGCCAGCAGCCGTATAGCGGGAACCTACAATGAGCAGTTCTTC.

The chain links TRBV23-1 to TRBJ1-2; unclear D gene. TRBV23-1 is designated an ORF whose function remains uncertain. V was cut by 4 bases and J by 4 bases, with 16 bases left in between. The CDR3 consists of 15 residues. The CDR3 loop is CASSPGRSRGYGYTF. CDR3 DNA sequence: TGCGCCAGCAGTCCCGGGAGGTCGCGGGGCTATGGCTACACCTTC.

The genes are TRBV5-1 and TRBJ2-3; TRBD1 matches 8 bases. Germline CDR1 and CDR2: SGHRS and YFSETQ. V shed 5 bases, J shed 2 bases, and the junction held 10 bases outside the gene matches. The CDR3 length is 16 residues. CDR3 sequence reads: CASRSQGAGPTDTQYF. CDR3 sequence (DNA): TGCGCCAGCAGATCCCAGGGGGCAGGCCCCACAGATACGCAGTATTTT.

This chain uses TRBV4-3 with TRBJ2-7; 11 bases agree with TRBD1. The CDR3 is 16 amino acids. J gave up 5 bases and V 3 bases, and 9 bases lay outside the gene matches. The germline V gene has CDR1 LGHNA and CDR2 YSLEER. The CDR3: CASSHGGTGGVDEQYF. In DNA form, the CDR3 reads TGCGCCAGCAGCCACGGCGGGACAGGGGGTGTAGACGAGCAGTACTTC.

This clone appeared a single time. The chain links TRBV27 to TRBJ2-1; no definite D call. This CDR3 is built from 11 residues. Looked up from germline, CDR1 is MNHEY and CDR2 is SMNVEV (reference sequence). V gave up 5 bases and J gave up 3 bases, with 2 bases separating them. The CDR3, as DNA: TGTGCCAGCAGTCTCTACAATGAGCAGTTCTTC. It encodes CASSLYNEQFF.

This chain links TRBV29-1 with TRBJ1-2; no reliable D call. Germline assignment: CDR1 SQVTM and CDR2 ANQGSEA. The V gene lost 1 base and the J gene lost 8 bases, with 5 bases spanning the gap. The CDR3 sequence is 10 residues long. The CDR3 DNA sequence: TGCAGCGTTGAAGTCCCGGGCTACACCTTC. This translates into CSVEVPGYTF.

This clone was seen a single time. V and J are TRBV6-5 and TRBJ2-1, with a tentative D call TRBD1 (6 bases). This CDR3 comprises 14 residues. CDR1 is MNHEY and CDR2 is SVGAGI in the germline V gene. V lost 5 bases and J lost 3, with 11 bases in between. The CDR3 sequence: CASSPGTNYNEQFF. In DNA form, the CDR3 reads TGTGCCAGCAGTCCCGGGACAAACTACAATGAGCAGTTCTTC.

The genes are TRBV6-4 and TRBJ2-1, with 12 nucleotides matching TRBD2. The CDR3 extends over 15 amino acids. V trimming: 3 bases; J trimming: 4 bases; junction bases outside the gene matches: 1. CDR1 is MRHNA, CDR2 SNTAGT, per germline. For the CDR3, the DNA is TGTGCCAGCAGTGAGACTAGCGGGAGTTACAATGAGCAGTTCTTC. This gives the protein CASSETSGSYNEQFF.

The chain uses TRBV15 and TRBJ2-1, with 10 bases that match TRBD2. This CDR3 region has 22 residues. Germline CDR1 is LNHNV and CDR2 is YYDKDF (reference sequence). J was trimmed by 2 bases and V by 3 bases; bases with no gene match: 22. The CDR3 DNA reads TGTGCCACCAGCAGTGATCACAGGGGGTTTTCTAGCGGGAGTCGGGCCTACAATGAGCAGTTCTTC. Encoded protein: CATSSDHRGFSSGSRAYNEQFF.

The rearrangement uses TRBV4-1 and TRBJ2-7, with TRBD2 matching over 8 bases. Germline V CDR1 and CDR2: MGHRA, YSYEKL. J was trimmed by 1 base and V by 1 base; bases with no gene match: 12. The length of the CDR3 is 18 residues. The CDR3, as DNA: TGCGCCAGCAGCCAAGCCCCGGGGGGGCGGGATTTGTCCTACGAGCAGTACTTC. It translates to CASSQAPGGRDLSYEQYF.

CDR3 nucleotides: TGCGCCAGCAGCCCGGGGGGGACAGGGCTCCTAGCGGGAGGGCGTGAGCAGTACTTC. Amino acid sequence: CASSPGGTGLLAGGREQYF. The chain is built from TRBV5-1 and TRBJ2-7; TRBD2 agrees at 12 bases. The germline CDR1 and CDR2 sequences are SGHRS and YFSETQ. The V gene end was trimmed by 4 bases and the J gene end by 7 bases; junction bases not matched to a gene: 21. This CDR3 spans 19 amino acids. Complete variable domain (other parts from reference TRBV5-1 and TRBJ2-7): KAGVTQTPRYLIKTRGQQVTLSCSPISGHRSVSWYQQTPGQGLQFLFEYFSETQRNKGNFPGRFSGRQFSNSRSEMNVSTLELGDSALYLCASSPGGTGLLAGGREQYFGPGTRLTVT.

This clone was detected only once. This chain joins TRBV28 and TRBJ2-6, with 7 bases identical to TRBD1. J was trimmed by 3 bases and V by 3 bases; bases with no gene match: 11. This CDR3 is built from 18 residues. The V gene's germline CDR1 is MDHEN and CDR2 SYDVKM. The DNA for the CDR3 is TGTGCCAGCAGTTTGGGGCGAGGGGGCCTGGGTGGGGCCAACGTCCTGACTTTC. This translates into CASSLGRGGLGGANVLTF. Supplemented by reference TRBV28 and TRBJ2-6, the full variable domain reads DVKVTQSSRYLVKRTGEKVFLECVQDMDHENMFWYRQDPGLGLRLIYFSYDVKMKEKGDIPEGYSVSREKKERFSLILESASTNQTSMYLCASSLGRGGLGGANVLTFGAGSRLTVL.

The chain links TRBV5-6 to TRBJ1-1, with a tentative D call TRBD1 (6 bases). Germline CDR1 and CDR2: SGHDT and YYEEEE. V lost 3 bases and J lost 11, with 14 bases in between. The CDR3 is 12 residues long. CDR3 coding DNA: TGTGCCAGCAGCTCTGCAGGGGTCGGGGCTTTCTTT. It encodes CASSSAGVGAFF.